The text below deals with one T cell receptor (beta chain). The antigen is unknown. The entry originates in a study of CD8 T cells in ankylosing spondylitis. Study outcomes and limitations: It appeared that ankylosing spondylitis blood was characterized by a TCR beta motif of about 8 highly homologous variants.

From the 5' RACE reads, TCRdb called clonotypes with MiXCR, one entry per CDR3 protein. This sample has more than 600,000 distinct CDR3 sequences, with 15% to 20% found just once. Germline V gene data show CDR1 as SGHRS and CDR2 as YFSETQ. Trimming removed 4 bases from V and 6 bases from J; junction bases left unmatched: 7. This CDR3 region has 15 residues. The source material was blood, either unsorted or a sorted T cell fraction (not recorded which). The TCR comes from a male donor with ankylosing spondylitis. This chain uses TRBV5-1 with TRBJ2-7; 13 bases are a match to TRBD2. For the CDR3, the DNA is TGCGCCAGCAGCCAATCACTAGCGGGGGGGCGCGAGCAGTACTTC. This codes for CASSQSLAGGREQYF.